The 14 T cell receptor beta chains presented below share a single source sample, sequenced in a study of regulatory T cells in long-lasting Graves disease. Construction of TCR beta libraries relied on iRepertoire HTBI primers and on Arm-PCR targeting CDR3 regions. TCRdb analysed the multiplex PCR reads with MiXCR anew, one entry per CDR3 protein. The repertoire has about 470,000 distinct CDR3 sequences, about 20% of them found once; the top ten carry roughly 8%. Time point given: persistent/refractory GD, antithyroid drugs over 5 years with positive TRAb. The authors made the TCR library using RNA they extracted from PBMCs. Here the sequenced sample was peripheral blood mononuclear cells (PBMCs), taken when the disease was refractory, from a patient treated with antithyroid drugs. These receptor sequences come from a female donor with Graves disease.

The V call is TRBV5-1, the J call TRBJ1-1, with 10 nucleotides matching TRBD1. The CDR3 loop spans 17 amino acids. After removal of 3 bases from V and 5 bases from J, the junction contained 13 bases not matched to a gene. Germline loops: CDR1 SGHRS, CDR2 YFSETQ. CDR3 in DNA: TGCGCCAGCAGCTCGATGACAGGGGGCAGTTATGGGACTGAAGCTTTCTTT. Translating it yields CASSSMTGGSYGTEAFF.

This clonotype was counted only a few times. V is TRBV29-1 and J is TRBJ2-1; 8 bases agree with TRBD2. The length of the CDR3 is 15 residues. The V gene end was trimmed by 6 bases and the J gene end by 9 bases; junction bases not matched to a gene: 16. CDR1 is SQVTM, CDR2 ANQGSEA, per germline. The CDR3: CSVSTLAGKPTEQFF. The CDR3 nucleotides are TGCAGCGTATCGACCTTAGCGGGAAAACCGACTGAGCAGTTCTTC.

On this clonotype: The junction departs from the called germline gene at one end, perhaps through a read error. V is TRBV5-1 and J is TRBJ1-3, with 7 bases matching TRBD1. The CDR3 runs to 11 residues. Germline CDR1 is SGHRS and CDR2 is YFSETQ. Here the CDR3 reads CASSSEPGQPF. The CDR3 region has the DNA TGCGCCAGCAGCTCGGAACCGGGACAGCCTTTT. The full variable domain, completed using reference TRBV5-1 and TRBJ1-3, is KAGVTQTPRYLIKTRGQQVTLSCSPISGHRSVSWYQQTPGQGLQFLFEYFSETQRNKGNFPGRFSGRQFSNSRSEMNVSTLELGDSALYLCASSSEPGQPFGEGSWLTVV.

This clonotype came up a few times. J is TRBJ2-1 and V is TRBV11-2; perhaps TRBD2 as D (7 bases). V was shortened by 1 base and J by 10 bases, with 17 bases between the two germline ends. Germline CDR1 is SGHAT and CDR2 is FQNNGV. This CDR3 has 15 residues. CDR3 sequence: CASSLVGGAYEEQFF. The DNA of the CDR3 is TGTGCCAGCAGCTTAGTTGGGGGGGCGTACGAGGAGCAGTTCTTC.

A few counts support this clonotype. This chain joins TRBV10-3 and TRBJ2-7, with a possible D match to TRBD1 (6 bases). Trimming removed 3 bases at V and 5 bases at J, with 17 bases between. Germline CDR1 and CDR2: ENHRY and SYGVKD. The CDR3 totals 15 residues. CDR3 nucleotides: TGTGCCATCAGTGACGTGGGACACGGGTTCAACGAGCAGTACTTC. As protein: CAISDVGHGFNEQYF.

The table lists this clonotype with a few counts. The J gene is TRBJ1-1, the V gene TRBV7-3; perhaps TRBD1 as D (5 bases). The CDR3 is 17 amino acids. Looked up from germline, CDR1 is SGHTA and CDR2 is FQGTGA. Trimming removed 3 bases at V and 2 bases at J, with 19 bases between. For the CDR3, the DNA is TGTGCCAGCAGCTTGGAGGGGACGCCGGGGGGAAACACTGAAGCTTTCTTT. It translates to CASSLEGTPGGNTEAFF.

For this clonotype: A much more abundant neighbour one base away suggests this may be a read error. The chain is built from TRBV7-9 and TRBJ2-4, with 8 positions matching TRBD2. Germline V CDR1 and CDR2: SEHNR, FQNEAQ (reference sequence). This CDR3 is built from 16 residues. Here the CDR3 reads CASSYTSGGAKNTQYF. As DNA, the CDR3 is TGTGCCAGCAGCTATACTAGCGGCGGAGCCAAAAACACTCAGTACTTC.

This clonotype was counted at least ten times. This CDR3 reads CASRFSTGGYGYTF. The CDR3 DNA reads TGTGCCAGCAGATTTTCGACAGGCGGCTATGGCTACACCTTC. The chain couples TRBV6-1 to TRBJ1-2; D may be TRBD1 (6 bases). The V end was cut by 6 bases, the J end by 4 bases, with 15 bases between. The CDR3 extends over 14 amino acids. The germline CDR1 and CDR2 sequences are MNHNS and SASEGT.

This clonotype appeared many times. This chain's CDR3 is CASSEAGRAAFF. The CDR3 nucleotides are TGTGCCAGCAGTGAAGCGGGCAGGGCAGCTTTCTTT. The chain joins TRBV2 to TRBJ1-1; TRBD1 might be the D (5 bases). Trimming cost V 0 bases and J 10 bases, with 9 bases left between them. The V gene's germline CDR1 is SNHLY and CDR2 FYNNEI. The CDR3 length is 12 residues.

This clonotype was detected only a few times. This sequence joins TRBV20-1 and TRBJ2-1, with 9 bases lining up with TRBD2. Looked up from germline, CDR1 is DFQATT and CDR2 is SNEGSKA (reference sequence). CDR3 length equals 16 residues. V was clipped by 4 bases and J by 4 bases; unmatched bases: 11. The CDR3 DNA reads as TGCAGTGCTAACGCTAAACCTAGCGGGACATACAATGAGCAGTTCTTC. Its translation is CSANAKPSGTYNEQFF.

With respect to this clonotype: This likely comes from a read error, as the CDR3 has no conserved phenylalanine or tryptophan at its end. The J gene is TRBJ2-2, the V gene TRBV6-2 or TRBV6-3; D may be TRBD2 (6 bases). Germline CDR1 and CDR2: MNHEY and SVGEGT. V dropped 2 bases and J dropped 0 bases, with 7 bases sitting between them. The CDR3 is made up of 15 amino acids. CDR3 in amino acids: CASSYGTSNTGELFL. CDR3 in DNA: TGTGCCAGCAGTTACGGGACTTCGAACACCGGGGAGCTGTTTCTT.

The table lists this clonotype with many counts. The gene calls are TRBV27 and TRBJ1-5, with 9 nucleotides matching TRBD1. CDR3 length equals 16 residues. The trim removed 6 bases at V and 4 bases at J, leaving 10 bases unmatched. Germline V gives CDR1 MNHEY, CDR2 SMNVEV (reference sequence). This CDR3 reads CASSGLGQGPNQPQHF. In DNA, the CDR3 is TGTGCCAGCAGCGGATTGGGACAGGGACCTAATCAGCCCCAGCATTTT.

The chain joins TRBV7-9 to TRBJ1-2; no clear D. Per the germline V gene, CDR1 is SEHNR and CDR2 is FQNEAQ (reference sequence). The length of the CDR3 is 14 residues. V was clipped by 2 bases and J by 12 bases, with 19 bases between them. The CDR3 is CASSLLTLHPGDTF. In DNA, the CDR3 is TGTGCCAGCAGCTTATTGACCTTACACCCGGGCGACACCTTC.

This clonotype has more than one count but fewer than ten. This chain joins TRBV6-1 and TRBJ1-2; no clear D. V lost 6 bases to trimming and J lost 4 bases, with 15 bases between them. This CDR3 region has 14 residues. CDR1 MNHNS and CDR2 SASEGT come from the germline V gene. The CDR3 bases are TGTGCCAGCAGACCCGCAAGAATTCGCTATGGCTACACCTTC. Amino acid sequence: CASRPARIRYGYTF.